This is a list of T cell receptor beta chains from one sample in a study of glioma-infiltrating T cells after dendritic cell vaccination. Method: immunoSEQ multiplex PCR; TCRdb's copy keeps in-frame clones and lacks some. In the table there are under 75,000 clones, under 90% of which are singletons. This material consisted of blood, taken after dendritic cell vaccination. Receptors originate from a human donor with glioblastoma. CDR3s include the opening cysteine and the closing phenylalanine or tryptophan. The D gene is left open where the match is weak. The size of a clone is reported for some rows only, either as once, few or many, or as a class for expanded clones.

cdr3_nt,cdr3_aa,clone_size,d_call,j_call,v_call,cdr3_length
TGTGCCAGCAGCTTAGATCGGGGGAGCACAGATACGCAGTATTTT,CASSLDRGSTDTQYF,NA,NA,TRBJ2-3,TRBV11-2,15
TGCGCCAGCAGCGACCGGACAGGCCCCTACGAGCAGTACTTC,CASSDRTGPYEQYF,NA,TRBD1,TRBJ2-7,TRBV5-1,14
TGTGCCAGCAGCTTATTTCAGGGAAATGACGAGCAGTACTTC,CASSLFQGNDEQYF,NA,NA,TRBJ2-7,TRBV7-6,14
TGTGCCAGCAGTTACTTCCCAGGGACTCGGAACACTGAAGCTTTCTTT,CASSYFPGTRNTEAFF,NA,NA,TRBJ1-1,TRBV6-5,16
TGTGCCAGCAGCTTCCACCTTGGGGGCGAGACCCAGTACTTC,CASSFHLGGETQYF,NA,NA,TRBJ2-5,TRBV11-3,14
TGTGCCAGCAGCGTAGTGGGACTAGCGGGAGATGAGCAGTTCTTC,CASSVVGLAGDEQFF,NA,TRBD2,TRBJ2-1,TRBV9,15
TGTGCCAGCAGCGTAGGAGGAACGGGAGATACGCAGTATTTT,CASSVGGTGDTQYF,NA,NA,TRBJ2-3,TRBV9,14
TGTGCCAGCAGTCCCCTAGCGGGGAGCACAGATACGCAGTATTTT,CASSPLAGSTDTQYF,NA,TRBD2,TRBJ2-3,TRBV6-5,15
TGTGCCAGCAGGGTACCGGGGGTGAACACTGAAGCTTTCTTT,CASRVPGVNTEAFF,once,NA,TRBJ1-1,TRBV6-6,14
TGTGCCATCACCCGGGACAGGGGAGGGCAGCCCCAGCATTTT,CAITRDRGGQPQHF,NA,TRBD1,TRBJ1-5,TRBV10-3,14
TGCGCCAGCAGCCGGACTAGCGGGGGGGCCGAAGATACGCAGTATTTT,CASSRTSGGAEDTQYF,few,TRBD2,TRBJ2-3,TRBV4-1,16
TGTGCCTGGAGTCCGAGGCAGGGGTACACCGGGGAGCTGTTTTTT,CAWSPRQGYTGELFF,NA,NA,TRBJ2-2,TRBV30,15
TGCGCCAGCAGCTTGGCAGAGACAGGGCTGGAGACCCAGTACTTC,CASSLAETGLETQYF,once,TRBD1,TRBJ2-5,TRBV5-1,15
TGTGCCATCAGACCGGGACTAGCCGGCACAGATACGCAGTATTTT,CAIRPGLAGTDTQYF,NA,TRBD2,TRBJ2-3,TRBV10-3,15
TGCAGCGTTGTAGCGGGGGTATCGAACACCGGGGAGCTGTTTTTT,CSVVAGVSNTGELFF,few,TRBD2,TRBJ2-2,TRBV29-1,15
TGTGCTAGTGGGAAACAGAGCTCTGGAAACACCATATATTTT,CASGKQSSGNTIYF,NA,NA,TRBJ1-3,TRBV12-5,14
TGTGCCAGCAGTTACGAGGGAGCTGAAAAACTGTTTTTT,CASSYEGAEKLFF,NA,NA,TRBJ1-4,TRBV6-5,13
TGTGCCAGCAGCTTAGCGCCTAGCGGGGGTGCCCGGACCCAGTACTTC,CASSLAPSGGARTQYF,NA,TRBD2,TRBJ2-5,TRBV7-2,16
TGTGCCAGCAGCGCCGGTACGGGGGGGGGCCGCACAGATACGCAGTATTTT,CASSAGTGGGRTDTQYF,NA,TRBD2,TRBJ2-3,TRBV9,17
TGTGCCAGCAGCTCCGGGACAGGTTCCTACGAGCAGTACTTC,CASSSGTGSYEQYF,NA,TRBD1,TRBJ2-7,TRBV7-6,14
TGTGCCAGCAGTTTATCAGGGGGCGTCCACGAGCAGTACTTC,CASSLSGGVHEQYF,NA,TRBD1,TRBJ2-7,TRBV27,14
TGTGGTCGGGGGGGGTCACCCCTCCACTTT,CGRGGSPLHF,medium-sized,NA,TRBJ1-6,TRBV30,10
TGTGCCGGGGGGGAGGGCGGCGGGGCCTACGAGCAGTACTTC,CAGGEGGGAYEQYF,NA,TRBD2,TRBJ2-7,TRBV11-2,14
TGTGCCAGCAGGAGGGATCACTCTGGAAACACCATATATTTT,CASRRDHSGNTIYF,NA,NA,TRBJ1-3,TRBV7-2,14
TGTGCCAGTAGTTTTCGGGACACTTATAATTCACCCCTCCACTTT,CASSFRDTYNSPLHF,NA,NA,TRBJ1-6,TRBV19,15
TGTGCCAGCAGCGCCCGGACTAGCGGGGGTAACACAGATACGCAGTATTTT,CASSARTSGGNTDTQYF,NA,TRBD2,TRBJ2-3,TRBV7-2,17
TGTGCCAGCAGCGAGGAATTTCAAGAGACCCAGTACTTC,CASSEEFQETQYF,few,NA,TRBJ2-5,TRBV5-4,13
TGTGCCAGCTCACCAGGGGACAGTTCCATTTATGGCTACACCTTC,CASSPGDSSIYGYTF,NA,TRBD1,TRBJ1-2,TRBV18,15
TGTGCCAGCAGTTATTCGGCAGGGGGAGCCGGGGAGCTGTTTTTT,CASSYSAGGAGELFF,NA,TRBD1,TRBJ2-2,TRBV6-5,15
TGTGCCAGCAGCTTAACCGCACAGGGAACAGCTTTCTTT,CASSLTAQGTAFF,NA,NA,TRBJ1-1,TRBV7-9,13
TGTGCCTGGAGTATTCTGGGGGGGGCATCCGAAGCTTTCTTT,CAWSILGGASEAFF,NA,NA,TRBJ1-1,TRBV30,14
TGTGCCAGCTCCAGACAGGGATCCTCCTACGAGCAGTACTTC,CASSRQGSSYEQYF,NA,TRBD1,TRBJ2-7,TRBV6-5,14
TGTGCCAGCAGCTTAGACGTAGCGGGGGGGTACACAGATACGCAGTATTTT,CASSLDVAGGYTDTQYF,NA,TRBD2,TRBJ2-3,TRBV11-2,17
TGTGCCAGCAGTTCACTTCGGGACAGGCTACCCTACGAGCAGTACTTC,CASSSLRDRLPYEQYF,NA,TRBD1,TRBJ2-7,TRBV27,16
TGTGCCAGCAGCCACGACAGGGGGCGCGGGAATGAGCAGTTCTTC,CASSHDRGRGNEQFF,NA,TRBD1,TRBJ2-1,TRBV4-2,15
TGTGCCACCTCCCTCGGGCGGGGCACCGGGGAGCTGTTTTTT,CATSLGRGTGELFF,NA,NA,TRBJ2-2,TRBV6-1,14
TGTGCCAGCAGCTTAGGTGCGAGTGCCTACGAGCAGTACTTC,CASSLGASAYEQYF,NA,NA,TRBJ2-7,TRBV11-3,14
TGTGCCAGCAAGGGTTACGGACAGGGGACCCACGAGCAGTACTTC,CASKGYGQGTHEQYF,NA,TRBD1,TRBJ2-7,TRBV6-5,15
TGTGCCACCCAACAGGGAAAGGGTTTGAGCTACGAGCAGTACTTC,CATQQGKGLSYEQYF,NA,NA,TRBJ2-7,TRBV6-1,15
TGTGCCAGCAGCCCGCAAGGCGGGGCGAAAGGCTACACCTTC,CASSPQGGAKGYTF,NA,NA,TRBJ1-2,TRBV6-5,14
TGCGCCAGCAGCATCATACAGGGGGCAGGTGAAAAACTGTTTTTT,CASSIIQGAGEKLFF,NA,TRBD1,TRBJ1-4,TRBV5-1,15
TGTGCCAGCAGCCAAGGGCTAGCTGCAGATACGCAGTATTTT,CASSQGLAADTQYF,NA,NA,TRBJ2-3,TRBV14,14
TGCGCCAGCAGCTCGACTAGCGGGGGGGATACGCAGTATTTT,CASSSTSGGDTQYF,NA,TRBD2,TRBJ2-3,TRBV5-1,14
TGTGCCAGCAACAGGGATCGAGGCACAGATACGCAGTATTTT,CASNRDRGTDTQYF,NA,NA,TRBJ2-3,TRBV6-6,14
TGTGCCAGTAGTATGGACGCGTTTTCCGGGACAGTAAATAATTCCCCCCTCCACTTT,CASSMDAFSGTVNNSPLHF,NA,TRBD1,TRBJ1-6,TRBV19,19
TGTGCCAGCAGCGAGGGCTTGACTGGAAACACCATATATTTT,CASSEGLTGNTIYF,NA,NA,TRBJ1-3,TRBV2,14
TGTGCCAGCAGCCAGGCTGGCTATAGCAATCAGCCCCAGCATTTT,CASSQAGYSNQPQHF,NA,NA,TRBJ1-5,TRBV7-9,15
TGTGCCAGCTCGGCTAGCGGCAACAATGAGCAGTTCTTC,CASSASGNNEQFF,NA,TRBD2,TRBJ2-1,TRBV11-3,13
TGTGCTAGTGCCCAGTTGAGCACAGATACGCAGTATTTT,CASAQLSTDTQYF,NA,NA,TRBJ2-3,TRBV12-5,13
TGTGCCAGCAGGGTTCAGCGGGGGTACAATGAGCAGTTCTTC,CASRVQRGYNEQFF,once,TRBD2,TRBJ2-1,TRBV7-9,14
TGTGCCTGGAGTGTACGCCCGGGATACAATGAGCAGTTCTTC,CAWSVRPGYNEQFF,NA,NA,TRBJ2-1,TRBV30,14
TGTGCCAGCAGCTTGAGACAGATAAATTATGGCTACACCTTC,CASSLRQINYGYTF,NA,NA,TRBJ1-2,TRBV7-8,14
TGTGCCAGCAGTCAAGTGCCGGGACAGGGGGAGGGAGGCTACACCTTC,CASSQVPGQGEGGYTF,NA,TRBD1,TRBJ1-2,TRBV7-9,16
TGTGCCAGCAGCCAAAGGAGTCGGCCAGTCCCCAATCAGCCCCAGCATTTT,CASSQRSRPVPNQPQHF,NA,NA,TRBJ1-5,TRBV16,17
TGCGCCAGCAGCCAGGGAAACAGGGGACGGGAGCTGTTTTTT,CASSQGNRGRELFF,NA,TRBD1,TRBJ2-2,TRBV4-3,14
TGCGCCAGCAGCCAATATGATGACCAAGGAGGGCCCTACGAGCAGTACTTC,CASSQYDDQGGPYEQYF,NA,NA,TRBJ2-7,TRBV4-3,17
TGTGCCAGCAGTAAAGGACAGGCGAGCTATGGCTACACCTTC,CASSKGQASYGYTF,NA,TRBD1,TRBJ1-2,TRBV6-5,14
TGTGCCAGCAGCGTAGGCGGGGGGCCCCAAGAGACCCAGTACTTC,CASSVGGGPQETQYF,NA,TRBD2,TRBJ2-5,TRBV9,15